This section outlines one TCR beta chain sequence together with its context. A much larger clone sits a single nucleotide away, making a read error possible. This specimen belongs to a study of prognosis after radiotherapy for stage I lung cancer. Study context: Aged about 53 to 90 years, with a median of approximately 74 years, the patients were 10 to 15 men and roughly six women.

At both of two time points, 5 to 6 milliliters of peripheral blood were drawn. Starting from genomic DNA, TCR beta CDR3 was amplified through two-round multiplex PCR. First-round PCR amplification was performed with primers specific to each TRBV and TRBJ gene. TCRdb used MiXCR to reprocess the multiplex PCR reads, holding one entry per CDR3 protein. The table includes 25,000 to 35,000 distinct CDR3 sequences, 25% to 40% detected once. The CDR3 consists of 12 residues. Germline V gives CDR1 LNHDA, CDR2 SQIVND (reference sequence). V lost 9 bases and J 5 bases, leaving 11 bases between the germline ends.

The sequence was obtained from a donor over 45 with non-small cell lung cancer. This material consisted of PBMCs, taken before or after stereotactic body radiation therapy (not recorded which). The rearrangement joins TRBV19 to TRBJ2-1; D is unresolved. The CDR3 nucleotides are TGTGCCAGCAGCTTCACCGACAATGAGCAGTTCTTC. Encoded protein: CASSFTDNEQFF.